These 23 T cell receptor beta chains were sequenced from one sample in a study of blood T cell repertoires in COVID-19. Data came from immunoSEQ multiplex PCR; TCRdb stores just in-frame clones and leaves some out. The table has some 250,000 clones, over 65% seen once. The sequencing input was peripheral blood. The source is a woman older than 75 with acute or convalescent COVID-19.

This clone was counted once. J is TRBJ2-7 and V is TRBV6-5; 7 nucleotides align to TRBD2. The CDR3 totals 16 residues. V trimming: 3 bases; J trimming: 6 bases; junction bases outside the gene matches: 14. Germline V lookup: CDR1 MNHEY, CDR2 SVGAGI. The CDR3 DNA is TGTGCCAGCAGTTATGCTTGGGGAGGGCATCTCTCCGAGCAGTACTTC. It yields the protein CASSYAWGGHLSEQYF.

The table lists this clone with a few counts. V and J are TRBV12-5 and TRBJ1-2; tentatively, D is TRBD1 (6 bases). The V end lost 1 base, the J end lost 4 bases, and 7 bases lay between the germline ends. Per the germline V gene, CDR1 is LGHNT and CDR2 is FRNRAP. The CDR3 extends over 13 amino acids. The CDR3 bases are TGTGCTAGTGGTTTGGGGGGGCGCTATGGCTACACCTTC. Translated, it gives CASGLGGRYGYTF.

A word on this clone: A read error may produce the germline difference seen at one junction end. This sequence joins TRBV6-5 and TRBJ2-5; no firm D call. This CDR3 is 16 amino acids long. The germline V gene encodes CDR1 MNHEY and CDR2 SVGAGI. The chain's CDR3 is CASRYFLEARIETQYF. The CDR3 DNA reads TGTGCCAGCAGATACTTCCTAGAGGCAAGAATAGAGACCCAGTACTTC.

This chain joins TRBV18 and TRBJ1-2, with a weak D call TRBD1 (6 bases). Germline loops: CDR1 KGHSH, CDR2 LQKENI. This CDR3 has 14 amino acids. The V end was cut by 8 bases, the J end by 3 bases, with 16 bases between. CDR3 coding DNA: TGTGCCAGCGCCTCGGACAGAGGCGACTATGGCTACACCTTC. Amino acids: CASASDRGDYGYTF.

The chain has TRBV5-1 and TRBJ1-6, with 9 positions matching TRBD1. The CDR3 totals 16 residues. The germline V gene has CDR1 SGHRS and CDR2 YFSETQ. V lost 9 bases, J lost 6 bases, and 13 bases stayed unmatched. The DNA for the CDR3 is TGCGCCAACAACCCACCGGACAGGGGATTTAATTCACCCCTCCACTTT. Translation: CANNPPDRGFNSPLHF. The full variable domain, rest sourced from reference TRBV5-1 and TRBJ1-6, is KAGVTQTPRYLIKTRGQQVTLSCSPISGHRSVSWYQQTPGQGLQFLFEYFSETQRNKGNFPGRFSGRQFSNSRSEMNVSTLELGDSALYLCANNPPDRGFNSPLHFGNGTRLTVT.

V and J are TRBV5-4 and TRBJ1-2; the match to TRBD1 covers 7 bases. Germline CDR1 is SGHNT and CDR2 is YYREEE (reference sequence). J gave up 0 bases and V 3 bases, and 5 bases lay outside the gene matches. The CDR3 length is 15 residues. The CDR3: CASSSPTGSNYGYTF. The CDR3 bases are TGTGCCAGCAGCTCCCCGACAGGGTCTAACTATGGCTACACCTTC.

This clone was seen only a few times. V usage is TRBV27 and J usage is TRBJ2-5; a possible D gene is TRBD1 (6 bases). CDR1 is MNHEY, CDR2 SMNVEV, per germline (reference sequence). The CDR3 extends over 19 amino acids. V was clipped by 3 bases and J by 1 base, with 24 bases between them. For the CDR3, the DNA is TGTGCCAGCAGTTTTGAAATAGAGGTATCAGGGGCCGTCCAAGAGACCCAGTACTTC. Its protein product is CASSFEIEVSGAVQETQYF.

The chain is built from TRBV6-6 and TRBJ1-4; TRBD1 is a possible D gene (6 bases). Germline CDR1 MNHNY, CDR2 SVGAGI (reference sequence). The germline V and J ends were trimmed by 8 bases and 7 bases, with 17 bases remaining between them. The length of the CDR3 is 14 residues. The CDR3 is CASATGQGTEKLFF. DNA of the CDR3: TGTGCCAGCGCCACAGGGCAGGGTACTGAAAAACTGTTTTTT.

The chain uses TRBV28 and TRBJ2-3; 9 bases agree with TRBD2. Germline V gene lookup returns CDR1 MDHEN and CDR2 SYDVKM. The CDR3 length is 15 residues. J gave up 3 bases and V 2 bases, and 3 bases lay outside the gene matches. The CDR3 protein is CASSLLAGRTDTQYF. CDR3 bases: TGTGCCAGCAGTTTACTAGCGGGAAGGACAGATACGCAGTATTTT. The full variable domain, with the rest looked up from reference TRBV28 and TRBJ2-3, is DVKVTQSSRYLVKRTGEKVFLECVQDMDHENMFWYRQDPGLGLRLIYFSYDVKMKEKGDIPEGYSVSREKKERFSLILESASTNQTSMYLCASSLLAGRTDTQYFGPGTRLTVL.

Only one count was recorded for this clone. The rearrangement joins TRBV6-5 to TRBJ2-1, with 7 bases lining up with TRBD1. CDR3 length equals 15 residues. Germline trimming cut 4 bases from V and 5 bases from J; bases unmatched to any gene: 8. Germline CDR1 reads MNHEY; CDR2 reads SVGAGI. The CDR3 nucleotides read TGTGCCAGCAGTTCGACAGGGCTTGGGAACAATGAGCAGTTCTTC. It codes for CASSSTGLGNNEQFF.

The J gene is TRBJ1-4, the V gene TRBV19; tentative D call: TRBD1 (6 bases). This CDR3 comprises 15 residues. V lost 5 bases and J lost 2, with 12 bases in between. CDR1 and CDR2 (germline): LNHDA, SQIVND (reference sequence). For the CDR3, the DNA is TGTGCCAGTAGTCCCCGACAGGCCACTAATGAAAAACTGTTTTTT. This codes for CASSPRQATNEKLFF.

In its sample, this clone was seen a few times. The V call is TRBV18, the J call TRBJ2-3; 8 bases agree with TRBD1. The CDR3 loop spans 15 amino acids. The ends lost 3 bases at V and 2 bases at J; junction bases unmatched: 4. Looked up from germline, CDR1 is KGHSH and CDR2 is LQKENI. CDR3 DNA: TGTGCCAGCTCACCTGACAGGGGTGACACAGATACGCAGTATTTT. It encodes CASSPDRGDTDTQYF.

The CDR3 loop is CASSQGHIYNSPLHF. The CDR3 nucleotides are TGTGCCAGCAGCCAAGGACATATCTATAATTCACCCCTCCACTTT. The chain joins TRBV7-8 to TRBJ1-6, with D maybe TRBD1 (5 bases). V gave up 5 bases and J gave up 3 bases, with 11 bases separating them. The length of the CDR3 is 15 residues. CDR1 and CDR2 (germline): SGHVS, FQNEAQ.

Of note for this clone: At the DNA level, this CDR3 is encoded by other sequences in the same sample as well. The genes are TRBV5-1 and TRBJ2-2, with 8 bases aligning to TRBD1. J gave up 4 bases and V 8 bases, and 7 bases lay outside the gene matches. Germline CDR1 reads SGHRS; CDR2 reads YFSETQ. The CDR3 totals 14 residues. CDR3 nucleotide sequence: TGCGCCAGTTCGCGGACAGGGAGCACCGGGGAGCTGTTTTTT. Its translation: CASSRTGSTGELFF.

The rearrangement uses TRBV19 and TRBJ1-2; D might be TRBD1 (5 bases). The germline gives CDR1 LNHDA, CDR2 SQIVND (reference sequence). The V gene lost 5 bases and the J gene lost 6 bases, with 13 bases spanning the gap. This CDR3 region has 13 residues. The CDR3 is CASSPYRLDGYTF. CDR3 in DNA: TGTGCCAGTAGTCCCTACAGGCTTGATGGCTACACCTTC.

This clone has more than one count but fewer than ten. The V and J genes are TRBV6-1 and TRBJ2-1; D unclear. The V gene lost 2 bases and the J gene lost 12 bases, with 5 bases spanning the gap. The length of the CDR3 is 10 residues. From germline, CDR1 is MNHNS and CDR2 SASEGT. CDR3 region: CASSENRQFF. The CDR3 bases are TGTGCCAGCAGTGAAAATAGGCAGTTCTTC.

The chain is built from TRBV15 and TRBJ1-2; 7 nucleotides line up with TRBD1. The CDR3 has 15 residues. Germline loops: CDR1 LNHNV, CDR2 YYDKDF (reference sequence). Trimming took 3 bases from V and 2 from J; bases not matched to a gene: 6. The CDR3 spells CATSSGDSENYGYTF. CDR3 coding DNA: TGTGCCACCAGCAGCGGGGACAGCGAAAACTATGGCTACACCTTC.

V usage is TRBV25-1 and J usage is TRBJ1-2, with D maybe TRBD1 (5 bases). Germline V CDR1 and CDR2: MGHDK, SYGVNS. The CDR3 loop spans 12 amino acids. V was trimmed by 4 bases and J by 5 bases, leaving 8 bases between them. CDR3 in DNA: TGTGCCAGCAGTGGACAGATATATGGCTACACCTTC. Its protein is CASSGQIYGYTF.

In nucleotides, the CDR3 is TGTGCCAGCAGCTTGGGGCAGGGGGCGCGAGAAAAACTGTTTTTT. This codes for CASSLGQGAREKLFF. V usage is TRBV5-4 and J usage is TRBJ1-4; 8 nucleotides agree with TRBD1. The CDR3 consists of 15 residues. After removal of 0 bases from V and 8 bases from J, the junction contained 6 bases not matched to a gene. Germline V gives CDR1 SGHNT, CDR2 YYREEE (reference sequence).

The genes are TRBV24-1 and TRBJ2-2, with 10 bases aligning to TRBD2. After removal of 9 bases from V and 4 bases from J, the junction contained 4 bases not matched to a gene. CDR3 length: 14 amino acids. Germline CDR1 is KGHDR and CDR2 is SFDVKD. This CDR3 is CATGSGRATGELFF. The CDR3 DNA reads TGTGCCACCGGGAGCGGGAGGGCCACCGGGGAGCTGTTTTTT.

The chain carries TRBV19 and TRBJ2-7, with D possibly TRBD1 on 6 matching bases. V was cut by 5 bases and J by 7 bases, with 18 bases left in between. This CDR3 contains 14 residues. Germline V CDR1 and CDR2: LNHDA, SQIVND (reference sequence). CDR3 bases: TGTGCCAGTAGTCGGGACACCCAGAGGTCAGAGCAGTACTTC. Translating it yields CASSRDTQRSEQYF.

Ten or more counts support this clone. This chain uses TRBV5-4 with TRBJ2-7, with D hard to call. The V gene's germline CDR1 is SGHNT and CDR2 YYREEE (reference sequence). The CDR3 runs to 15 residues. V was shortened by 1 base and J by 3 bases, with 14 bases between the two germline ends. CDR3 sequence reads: CASSLHGEISYEQYF. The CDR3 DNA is TGTGCCAGCAGCTTGCACGGAGAGATTAGCTACGAGCAGTACTTC.

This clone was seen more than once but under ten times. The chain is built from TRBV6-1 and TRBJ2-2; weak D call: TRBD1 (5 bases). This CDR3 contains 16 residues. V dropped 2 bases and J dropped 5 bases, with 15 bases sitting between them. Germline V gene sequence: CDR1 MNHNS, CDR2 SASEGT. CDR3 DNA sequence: TGTGCCAGCAGTGAAAGGGTCGACAGTCCGACCGGGGAGCTGTTTTTT. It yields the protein CASSERVDSPTGELFF.